This TCR beta chain was recorded in a study of blood T cells in healthy people across ages. Study observations and caveats: Long-lived donors carried more naive CD4+ cells and greater diversity than aged donors. Because donor CMV status was unknown, expanded clonotype changes were possibly confounded. A roughly linear fall in TCR beta diversity per million T cells was seen with increasing age.

Using a J-beta primer mix together with a sample-barcoded 5' primer, a second PCR was run for about 7 to 12 cycles. Each cDNA molecule, via a template-switch adaptor with 12 random nucleotides, was tagged. TCRdb recomputed calls from the 5' RACE reads with MiXCR, one row per CDR3 protein. The sample consists of about a million distinct CDR3 sequences, 51% of them appearing once. The CDR3 has 16 amino acids. Germline V gives CDR1 SGHRS, CDR2 YFSETQ. For this clonotype: Its matching antigen is unknown.

V usage is TRBV5-1 and J usage is TRBJ2-4, with 10 bases matching TRBD1. The J call could be wrong; TRBJ2-7 is a better fit for the DNA end. The receptor was derived from an older woman in good health. Material for sequencing was blood. CDR3 region: CASSLGDRGILNEQYF. CDR3 DNA: TGCGCCAGCAGCTTGGGGGACAGGGGAATATTGAACGAGCAGTACTTC.